This T cell receptor (beta chain) was sequenced in a study of metastatic and nonmetastatic thyroid tumors. TCRdb reprocessed the PCR reads via MiXCR. Of fewer than 9,000 clones in the sample, 30% to 45% were seen once. All patients were untreated before thyroid surgery. Trimming at V came to 5 bases and at J to 3 bases, leaving 9 bases not matched to a gene. The CDR3 is made up of 15 amino acids. CDR1 and CDR2 (germline): MNHEY, SVGEGT. This clonotype was obtained from a female donor with papillary thyroid cancer or a benign thyroid nodule (not recorded which). Some clones in this sample may be carry-over from other donors' samples. The rearrangement uses TRBV6-2 or TRBV6-3 and TRBJ2-7; TRBD2 aligns across 8 bases. The sample was tumor tissue. The CDR3 DNA follows: TGTGCCAGCAGTAGAACCCCGGGACTAGTCTACGAGCAGTACTTC. It is translated as CASSRTPGLVYEQYF.